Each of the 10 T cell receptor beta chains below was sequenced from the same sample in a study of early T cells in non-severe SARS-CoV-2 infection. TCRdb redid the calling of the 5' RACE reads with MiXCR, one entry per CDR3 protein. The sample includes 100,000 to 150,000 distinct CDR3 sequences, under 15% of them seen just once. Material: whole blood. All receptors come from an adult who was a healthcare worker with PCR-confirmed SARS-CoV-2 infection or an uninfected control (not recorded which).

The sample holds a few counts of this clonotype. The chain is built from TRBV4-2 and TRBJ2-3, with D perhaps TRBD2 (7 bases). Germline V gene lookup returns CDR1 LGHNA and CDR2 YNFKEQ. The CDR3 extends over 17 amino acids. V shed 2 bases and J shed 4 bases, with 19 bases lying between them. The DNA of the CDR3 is TGTGCCAGCAGCCAAACCCTACGGGGGGCCGAGGCAGATACGCAGTATTTT. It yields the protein CASSQTLRGAEADTQYF.

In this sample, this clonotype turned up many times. In DNA, the CDR3 is TGCAGCTCCGCGGACGGAGCGGAGACCCAGTACTTC. Translated: CSSADGAETQYF. This chain links TRBV29-1 with TRBJ2-5; unclear D gene. Looked up from germline, CDR1 is SQVTM and CDR2 is ANQGSEA. The V and J ends lost 8 bases and 5 bases respectively, with 15 bases between them. CDR3 length equals 12 residues. The variable domain in full, with the rest retrieved from reference TRBV29-1 and TRBJ2-5, is SAVISQKPSRDICQRGTSLTIQCQVDSQVTMMFWYRQQPGQSLTLIATANQGSEATYESGFVIDKFPISRPNLTFSTLTVSNMSPEDSSIYLCSSADGAETQYFGPGTRLLVL.

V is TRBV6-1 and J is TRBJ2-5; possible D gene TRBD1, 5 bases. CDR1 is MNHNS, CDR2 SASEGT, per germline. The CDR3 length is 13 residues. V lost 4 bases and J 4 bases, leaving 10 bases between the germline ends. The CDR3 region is CASSVQGTETQYF. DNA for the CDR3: TGTGCCAGCAGTGTGCAGGGTACAGAGACCCAGTACTTC.

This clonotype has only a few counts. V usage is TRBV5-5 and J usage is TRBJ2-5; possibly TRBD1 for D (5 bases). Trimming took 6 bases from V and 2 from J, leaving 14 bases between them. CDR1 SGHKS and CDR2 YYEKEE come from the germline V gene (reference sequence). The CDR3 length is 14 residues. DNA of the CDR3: TGTGCCAGCATCCTCTCCGACAGTCAAGAGACCCAGTACTTC. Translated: CASILSDSQETQYF.

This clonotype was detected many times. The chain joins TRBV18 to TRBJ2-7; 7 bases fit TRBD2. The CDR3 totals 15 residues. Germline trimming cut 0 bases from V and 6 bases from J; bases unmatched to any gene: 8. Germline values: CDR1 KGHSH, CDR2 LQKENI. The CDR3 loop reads CASSPPLGGVSEQYF. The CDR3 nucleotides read TGTGCCAGCTCACCACCCCTGGGAGGGGTCAGCGAGCAGTACTTC. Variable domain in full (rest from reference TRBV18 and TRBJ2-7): NAGVMQNPRHLVRRRGQEARLRCSPMKGHSHVYWYRQLPEEGLKFMVYLQKENIIDESGMPKERFSAEFPKEGPSILRIQQVVRGDSAAYFCASSPPLGGVSEQYFGPGTRLTVT.

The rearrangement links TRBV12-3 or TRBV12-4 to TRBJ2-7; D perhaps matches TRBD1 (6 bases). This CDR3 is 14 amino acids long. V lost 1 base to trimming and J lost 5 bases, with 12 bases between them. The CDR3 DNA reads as TGTGCCAGCAGTTTAGTAAACAGGGACCACGAGCAGTACTTC. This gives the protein CASSLVNRDHEQYF.

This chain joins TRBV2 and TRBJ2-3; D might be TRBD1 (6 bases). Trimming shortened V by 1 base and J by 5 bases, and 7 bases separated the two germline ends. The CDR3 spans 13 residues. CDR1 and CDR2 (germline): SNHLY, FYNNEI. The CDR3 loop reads CASSEEQGDTQYF. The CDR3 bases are TGTGCCAGCAGTGAAGAACAGGGAGATACGCAGTATTTT.

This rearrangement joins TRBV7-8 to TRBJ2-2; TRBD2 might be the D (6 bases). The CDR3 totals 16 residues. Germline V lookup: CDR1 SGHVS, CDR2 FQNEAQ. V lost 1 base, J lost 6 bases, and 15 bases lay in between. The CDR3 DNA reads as TGTGCCAGCAGCTTAGGCGGGACTTACCGGGCCGGGGAGCTGTTTTTT. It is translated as CASSLGGTYRAGELFF.

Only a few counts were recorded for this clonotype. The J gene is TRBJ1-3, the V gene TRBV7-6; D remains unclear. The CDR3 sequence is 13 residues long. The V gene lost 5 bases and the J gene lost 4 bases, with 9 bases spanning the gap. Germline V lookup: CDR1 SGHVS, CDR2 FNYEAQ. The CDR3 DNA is TGTGCCAGCAGCCGTCGAAACGGAAACACCATATATTTT. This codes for CASSRRNGNTIYF.

CDR3 coding DNA: TGTGCCAGCAGCAAGACAGGGTCGGTAAGCAATCAGCCCCAGCATTTT. It yields the protein CASSKTGSVSNQPQHF. The chain links TRBV3-1 to TRBJ1-5; 7 bases line up with TRBD1. V trimming: 5 bases; J trimming: 1 base; junction bases outside the gene matches: 8. CDR3 length equals 16 residues. Germline V gene sequence: CDR1 LGHDT, CDR2 YNNKEL (reference sequence).